This TCR beta chain was sequenced during a study of PD-1 blockade in classical Hodgkin lymphoma (TCRdb year 2020). Regarding the complete study: Nivolumab dosing was 3 mg/kg intravenously every 2 weeks, continuing until either disease progression or unacceptable toxicity. A peripheral blood immune signature of response to PD-1 blockade in classical Hodgkin lymphoma was defined using TCR beta sequencing and CyTOF.

The time point label for this specimen denotes: cycle 4 day 1 (C4D1), after 6 weeks of nivolumab. Every trial patient had relapsed following autologous stem cell transplantation, and prior brentuximab vedotin exposure was what differed among cohorts A, B and C. The trial cohort comprised some 60 patients with relapsed/refractory classical Hodgkin lymphoma whose best overall responses were complete response, partial response or progressive disease. Single-agent nivolumab was administered to trial patients in the multi-cohort phase II CheckMate 205 trial. An independent review committee assessed best overall response by applying the 2007 International Working Group response criteria. Trial PBMCs were collected immediately before nivolumab initiation (C1D1) and during therapy at cycle 2 day 1 and cycle 4 day 1. Peripheral blood was collected in 8 mL Vacutainer Cell Preparation Tubes, from which PBMCs were isolated by centrifugation and then cryopreserved.

On this clone: Its antigen is unknown. No base quality values were provided; no much bigger clone lies one nucleotide off.

Genomic DNA was isolated using the Qiagen DNeasy kit from unsorted PBMCs as well as from negatively selected CD4+ and CD8+ fractions. Using primers that anneal to V and J segments, immunoSEQ multiplex PCR amplified the TCR beta CDR3 regions. Amplification bias was minimized using a synthetic immune receptor repertoire, and residual bias was removed computationally after sequencing. In the authors' own workflow: Repertoire diversity was quantified as the Shannon entropy index using custom Python scripts. The unsorted, CD4+ and CD8+ repertoires were each analyzed separately, with the exception of combined analyses, where CD4+ and CD8+ sequences were merged in silico. A clone counted as expanded when the clone's frequency after treatment rose at least 2-fold relative to C1D1, and clones undetected at baseline were given a pseudocount of 0.5. Singleton clones were defined as clones with 0 or 1 copy at C1D1, and non-singleton clones were defined as clones with 2 or more copies. Clones expanded in unsorted samples were assigned a CD4+, CD8+ or unknown annotation through matching of protein sequences in sorted samples from the same patient. Wilcoxon tests on paired samples were used to test diversity changes from C1D1 to C4D1. TCRdb limited this immuneACCESS table to in-frame rearrangements with V and J called. A share of clones is missing; checked studies link under half to unresolved V genes, and the rest is unexplained. D and trimming were read from the DNA, whereas the V and J calls and clone size are those reported in that table. In all, the sample holds about 60,000 clones, and around 90% of those were seen once. Around a tenth of the sample belongs to the ten largest clones.

Study-wide conclusions, independent of this receptor: Diversity was lower in patients who began nivolumab less than 1 year after ASCT, so these patients were left out of later analyses to avoid confounding by immune reconstitution. Among trial patients, those achieving complete response had baseline diversity similar to that of newly diagnosed patients, while diversity was significantly lower in partial responders and progressors. Baseline TCR diversity was reported as lower in newly diagnosed patients than in healthy donors, and lower still in relapsed/refractory patients. The study was restricted to a single clinical trial cohort, and the causes of repertoire differences, possibly disease activity or prior therapy, were left undefined. A significant rise by C4D1 was seen in CD4+ but not CD8+ TCR diversity (p=0.0027 vs p=0.16), with the rise being most apparent in complete responders (p=0.02).

V is shortened by 5 bases, J by 4 bases, and the region joining them spans 8 bases. CDR1 and CDR2, looked up from the germline V gene (reference sequence), are LNHDA and SQIVND. The CDR3, cysteine through phenylalanine, is 12 amino acids long. Only the CDR3 part of the read is kept: 36 bases, read in frame from the first base. The receptor was derived from a human donor with classical Hodgkin lymphoma. Here the sequenced sample was peripheral blood mononuclear cells (PBMCs), taken before the fourth cycle of nivolumab. The chain was built from TRBV19 and TRBJ2-5; the D segment cannot be called with confidence. The DNA sequence follows: TGTGCCAGTAGTCTGAGTTCAGAGACCCAGTACTTC. Its protein product is CASSLSSETQYF.